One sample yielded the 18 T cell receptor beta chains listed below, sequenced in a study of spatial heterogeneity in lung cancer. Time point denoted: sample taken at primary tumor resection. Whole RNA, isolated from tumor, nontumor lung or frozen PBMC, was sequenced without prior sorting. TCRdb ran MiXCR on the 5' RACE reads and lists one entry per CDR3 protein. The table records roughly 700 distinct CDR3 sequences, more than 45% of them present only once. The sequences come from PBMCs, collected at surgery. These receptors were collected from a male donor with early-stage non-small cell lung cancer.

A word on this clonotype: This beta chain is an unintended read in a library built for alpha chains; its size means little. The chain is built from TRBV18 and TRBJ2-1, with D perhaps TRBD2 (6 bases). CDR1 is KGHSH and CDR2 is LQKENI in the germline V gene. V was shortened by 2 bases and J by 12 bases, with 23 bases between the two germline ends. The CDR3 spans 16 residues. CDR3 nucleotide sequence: TGTGCCAGCTCACCAGGGCAGCGGGCACTTGGTATCGGGCAGTTCTTC. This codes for CASSPGQRALGIGQFF.

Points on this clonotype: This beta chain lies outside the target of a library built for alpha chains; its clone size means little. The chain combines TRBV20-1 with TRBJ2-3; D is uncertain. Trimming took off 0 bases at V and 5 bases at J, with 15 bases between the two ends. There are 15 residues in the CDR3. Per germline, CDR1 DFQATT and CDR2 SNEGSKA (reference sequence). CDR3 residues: CSARDPLGKGDTQYF. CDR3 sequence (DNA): TGCAGTGCTAGAGATCCCCTGGGGAAGGGAGATACGCAGTATTTT.

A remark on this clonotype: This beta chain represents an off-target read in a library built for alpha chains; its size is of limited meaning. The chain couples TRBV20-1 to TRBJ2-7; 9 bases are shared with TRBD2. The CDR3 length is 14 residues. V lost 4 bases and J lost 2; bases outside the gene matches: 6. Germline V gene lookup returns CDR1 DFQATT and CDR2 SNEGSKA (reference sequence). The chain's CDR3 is CSAKVGTSPYEQYF. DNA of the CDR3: TGCAGTGCTAAAGTTGGGACTAGCCCCTACGAGCAGTACTTC.

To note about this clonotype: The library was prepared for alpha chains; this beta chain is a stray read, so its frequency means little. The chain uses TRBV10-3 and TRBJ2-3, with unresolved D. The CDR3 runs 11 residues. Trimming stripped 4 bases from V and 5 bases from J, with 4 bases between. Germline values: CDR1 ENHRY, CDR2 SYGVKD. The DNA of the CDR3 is TGTGCCATCAGTGTGGGAGATACGCAGTATTTT. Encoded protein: CAISVGDTQYF.

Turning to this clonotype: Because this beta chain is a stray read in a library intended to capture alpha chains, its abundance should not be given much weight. In DNA form, the CDR3 reads TGTGCCAGCTCAACCGGGACAGACTTCTACGAGCAGTACTTC. Amino acid sequence: CASSTGTDFYEQYF. V and J are TRBV18 and TRBJ2-7; TRBD1 aligns across 7 bases. V lost 5 bases to trimming and J lost 3 bases; unmatched junction nucleotides: 7. The CDR3 has 14 amino acids. The germline gives CDR1 KGHSH, CDR2 LQKENI.

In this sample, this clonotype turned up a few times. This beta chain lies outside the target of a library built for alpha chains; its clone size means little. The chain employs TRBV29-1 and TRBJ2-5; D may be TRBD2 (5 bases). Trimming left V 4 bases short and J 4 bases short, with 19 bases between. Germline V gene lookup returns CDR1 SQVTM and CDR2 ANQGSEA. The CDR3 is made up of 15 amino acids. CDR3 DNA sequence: TGCAGCGTTGTTTTCCGGGAAACAGTGCGAGAGACCCAGTACTTC. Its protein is CSVVFRETVRETQYF.

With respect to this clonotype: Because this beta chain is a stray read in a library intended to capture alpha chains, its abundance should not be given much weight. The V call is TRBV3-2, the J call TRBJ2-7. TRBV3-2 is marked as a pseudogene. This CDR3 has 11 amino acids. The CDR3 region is CASSPFRQQYF. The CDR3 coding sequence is TGTGCCAGCAGCCCTTTTAGGCAGCAGTACTTC.

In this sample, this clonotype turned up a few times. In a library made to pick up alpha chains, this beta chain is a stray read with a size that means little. This CDR3 reads CASSQDDSGQPIYEQYF. CDR3 DNA: TGCGCCAGCAGCCAAGATGATTCGGGACAGCCAATCTACGAGCAGTACTTC. V usage is TRBV4-3 and J usage is TRBJ2-7, with 7 nucleotides matching TRBD1. This CDR3 is built from 17 residues. CDR1 is LGHNA and CDR2 is YSLEER in the germline V gene. J was trimmed by 3 bases and V by 0 bases; bases with no gene match: 11.

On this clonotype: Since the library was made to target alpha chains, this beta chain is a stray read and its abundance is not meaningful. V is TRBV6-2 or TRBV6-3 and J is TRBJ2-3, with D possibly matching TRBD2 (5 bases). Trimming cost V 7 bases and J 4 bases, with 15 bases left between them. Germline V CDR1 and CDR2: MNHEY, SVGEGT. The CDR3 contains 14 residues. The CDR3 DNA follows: TGTGCCAGCAACCCGTGGACTGGCTCAGATACGCAGTATTTT. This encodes CASNPWTGSDTQYF.

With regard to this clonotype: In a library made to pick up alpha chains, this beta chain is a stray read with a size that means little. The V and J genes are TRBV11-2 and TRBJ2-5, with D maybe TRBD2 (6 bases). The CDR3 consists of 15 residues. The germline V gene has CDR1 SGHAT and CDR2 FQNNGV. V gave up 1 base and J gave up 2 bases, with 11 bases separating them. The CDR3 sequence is CASSLGAGIQETQYF. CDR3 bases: TGTGCCAGCAGCTTAGGGGCGGGGATTCAAGAGACCCAGTACTTC. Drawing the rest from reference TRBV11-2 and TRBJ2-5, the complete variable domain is EAGVAQSPRYKIIEKRQSVAFWCNPISGHATLYWYQQILGQGPKLLIQFQNNGVVDDSQLPKDRFSAERLKGVDSTLKIQPAKLEDSAVYLCASSLGAGIQETQYFGPGTRLLVL.

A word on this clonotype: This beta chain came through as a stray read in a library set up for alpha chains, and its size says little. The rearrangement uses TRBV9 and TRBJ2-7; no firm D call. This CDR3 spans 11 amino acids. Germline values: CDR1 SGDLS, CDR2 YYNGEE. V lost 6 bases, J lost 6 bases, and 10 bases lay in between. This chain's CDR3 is CASIKRAEQYF. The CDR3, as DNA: TGTGCCAGCATCAAAAGGGCCGAGCAGTACTTC. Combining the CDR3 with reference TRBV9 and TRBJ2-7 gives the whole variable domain DSGVTQTPKHLITATGQRVTLRCSPRSGDLSVYWYQQSLDQGLQFLIQYYNGEERAKGNILERFSAQQFPDLHSELNLSSLELGDSALYFCASIKRAEQYFGPGTRLTVT.

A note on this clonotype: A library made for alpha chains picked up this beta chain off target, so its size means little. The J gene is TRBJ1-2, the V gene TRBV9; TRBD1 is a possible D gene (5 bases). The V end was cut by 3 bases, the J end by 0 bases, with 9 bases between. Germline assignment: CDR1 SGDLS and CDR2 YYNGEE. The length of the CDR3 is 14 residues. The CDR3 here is CASSDGGANYGYTF. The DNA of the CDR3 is TGTGCCAGCAGCGATGGGGGAGCTAACTATGGCTACACCTTC.

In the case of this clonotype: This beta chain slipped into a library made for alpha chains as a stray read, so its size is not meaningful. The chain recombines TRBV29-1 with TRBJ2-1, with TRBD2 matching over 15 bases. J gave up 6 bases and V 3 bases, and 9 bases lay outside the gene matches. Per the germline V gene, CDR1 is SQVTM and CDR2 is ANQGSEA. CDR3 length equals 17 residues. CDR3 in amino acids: CSVESAGTSGRINEQFF. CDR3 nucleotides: TGCAGCGTTGAGTCTGCAGGGACTAGCGGGAGGATCAATGAGCAGTTCTTC.

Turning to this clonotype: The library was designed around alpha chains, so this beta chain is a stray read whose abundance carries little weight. CDR3 coding DNA: TGCAGCGTTGAAGAGTCAGCGGTTCAGTTCTTC. Translated: CSVEESAVQFF. This chain connects TRBV29-1 to TRBJ2-1; perhaps TRBD2 as D (5 bases). Germline-derived CDR1 and CDR2 are SQVTM and ANQGSEA. The V gene lost 0 bases and the J gene lost 13 bases, with 10 bases spanning the gap. This CDR3 is 11 amino acids long.

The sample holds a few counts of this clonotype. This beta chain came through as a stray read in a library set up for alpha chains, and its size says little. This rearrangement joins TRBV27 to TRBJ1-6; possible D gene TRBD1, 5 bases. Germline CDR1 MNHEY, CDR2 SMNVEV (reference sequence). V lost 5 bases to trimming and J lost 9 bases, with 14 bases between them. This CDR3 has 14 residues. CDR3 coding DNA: TGTGCCAGCAGTCGGGACCGTGGTAGTTCACCCCTCCACTTT. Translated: CASSRDRGSSPLHF.

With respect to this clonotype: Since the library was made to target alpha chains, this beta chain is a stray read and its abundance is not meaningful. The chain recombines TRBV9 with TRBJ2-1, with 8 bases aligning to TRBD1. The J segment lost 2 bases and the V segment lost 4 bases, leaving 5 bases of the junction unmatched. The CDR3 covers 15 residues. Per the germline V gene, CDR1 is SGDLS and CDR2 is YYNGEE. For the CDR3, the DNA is TGTGCCAGCAGCCCACAGGGGGATACCTACAATGAGCAGTTCTTC. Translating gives CASSPQGDTYNEQFF.

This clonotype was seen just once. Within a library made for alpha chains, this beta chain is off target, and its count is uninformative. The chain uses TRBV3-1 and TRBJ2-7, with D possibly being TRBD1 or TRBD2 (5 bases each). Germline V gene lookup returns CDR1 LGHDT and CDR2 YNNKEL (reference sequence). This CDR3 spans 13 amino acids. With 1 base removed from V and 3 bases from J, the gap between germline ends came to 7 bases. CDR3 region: CASSQGGGYEQYF. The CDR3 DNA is TGTGCCAGCAGCCAAGGTGGGGGCTACGAGCAGTACTTC.

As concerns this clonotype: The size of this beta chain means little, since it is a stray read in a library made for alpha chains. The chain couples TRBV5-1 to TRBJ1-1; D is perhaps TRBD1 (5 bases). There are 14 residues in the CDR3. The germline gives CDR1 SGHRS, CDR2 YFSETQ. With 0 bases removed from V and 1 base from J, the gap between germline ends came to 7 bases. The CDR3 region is CASSLGQQNTEAFF. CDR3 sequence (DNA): TGCGCCAGCAGCTTGGGACAGCAGAACACTGAAGCTTTCTTT.